Below are 17 T cell receptor beta chains sequenced from a single sample in a study of shared clonotypes between healthy human individuals. This table comes from immunoSEQ multiplex PCR, and its TCRdb copy is limited to in-frame clones, with some not included. The data contain 950,000 to 1,100,000 clones, around 75% of them singletons. Sequences were obtained from memory CD4+ T cells sorted from blood. The subset denotes: CD45RA-negative fraction. The source of these receptors is a man aged 18 to 30 in good health.

This chain links TRBV19 with TRBJ2-3; TRBD1 matches 10 bases. This CDR3 is 19 amino acids long. In germline, CDR1 is LNHDA, CDR2 SQIVND (reference sequence). V gave up 5 bases and J gave up 3 bases; unmatched junction bases: 17. CDR3 nucleotide sequence: TGTGCCAGTAGTCCCCGGGACAGGGGCGCATATGGGGGGACAGATACGCAGTATTTT. This codes for CASSPRDRGAYGGTDTQYF.

The table lists this clone with many counts. The chain uses TRBV5-4 and TRBJ1-2, with D perhaps matching TRBD1 (5 bases). The V end was cut by 6 bases, the J end by 7 bases, with 16 bases between. This CDR3 has 13 residues. The germline V gene encodes CDR1 SGHNT and CDR2 YYREEE (reference sequence). The chain's CDR3 is CASTIGGASGYTF. The CDR3, as DNA: TGTGCCAGCACCATAGGAGGGGCGAGTGGCTACACCTTC.

The rearrangement uses TRBV30 and TRBJ1-2, with D possibly being TRBD1 (5 bases). The CDR3 covers 13 residues. Germline V CDR1 and CDR2: GTSNPN, SVGIG (reference sequence). The germline V and J ends were trimmed by 0 bases and 4 bases, with 9 bases remaining between them. The CDR3, as DNA: TGTGCCTGGAGTGTCTGGGGACGCTATGGCTACACCTTC. It yields the protein CAWSVWGRYGYTF.

The chain has TRBV6-1 and TRBJ2-5; D is undetermined. This CDR3 has 13 amino acids. The V gene's germline CDR1 is MNHNS and CDR2 SASEGT. Trimming shortened V by 4 bases and J by 2 bases, and 8 bases separated the two germline ends. This CDR3 reads CASSVNIQETQYF. CDR3 bases: TGTGCCAGCAGTGTAAACATACAAGAGACCCAGTACTTC.

The chain has TRBV7-6 and TRBJ1-5; unclear D gene. The CDR3 is 13 residues long. The germline gives CDR1 SGHVS, CDR2 FNYEAQ. The ends were cut back, 0 bases at V and 7 bases at J, with 7 bases in the middle. As DNA, the CDR3 is TGTGCCAGCAGCTTAGCGCGAGGGCAGCCCCAGCATTTT. Protein sequence: CASSLARGQPQHF.

The J gene is TRBJ2-2, the V gene TRBV5-3; 10 bases are a match to TRBD2. TRBV5-3 is placed among ORFs of uncertain function. The junction had 1 base not matched to a gene; V was cut back by 4 bases and J by 1 base. CDR3 size: 15 residues. In nucleotides, the CDR3 is TGTGCCAGAAGCCTAGCGGGGGAGAACACCGGGGAGCTGTTTTTT. Its protein is CARSLAGENTGELFF.

About this clone itself: Other DNA sequences in the same sample also yield this CDR3. The chain has TRBV2 and TRBJ1-4; D unresolved. The CDR3 sequence is 14 residues long. Trimming cost V 5 bases and J 4 bases, with 11 bases left between them. Germline lookup yields CDR1 SNHLY and CDR2 FYNNEI. The CDR3 DNA reads TGTGCCAGCAGTTCCCGGCGCCGTAATGAAAAACTGTTTTTT. The encoded protein is CASSSRRRNEKLFF.

The rearrangement uses TRBV4-2 and TRBJ1-3; D possibly corresponds to TRBD1 (5 bases). The V end lost 2 bases, the J end lost 4 bases, and 12 bases lay between the germline ends. The CDR3 has 15 amino acids. Germline loops: CDR1 LGHNA, CDR2 YNFKEQ. Here the CDR3 DNA reads TGTGCCAGCAGCCAACTCCGGGACTCCGGAAACACCATATATTTT. This sequence encodes CASSQLRDSGNTIYF.

This clone was found a few times. The rearrangement links TRBV18 to TRBJ1-6; D is unresolved. V lost 6 bases, J lost 2 bases, and 8 bases lay in between. Germline-derived CDR1 and CDR2 are KGHSH and LQKENI. CDR3 length equals 14 residues. The CDR3 DNA is TGTGCCAGCTCGGTAGACGCCTATAATTCACCCCTCCACTTT. Protein sequence: CASSVDAYNSPLHF.

This clone appeared many times. The V and J genes are TRBV7-9 and TRBJ2-1, with D possibly TRBD2 on 6 matching bases. CDR3 length equals 14 residues. Germline V gives CDR1 SEHNR, CDR2 FQNEAQ (reference sequence). The V end was cut by 7 bases, the J end by 7 bases, with 17 bases between. The CDR3 spells CASIPGAWGNEQFF. The CDR3 nucleotides read TGTGCCAGCATCCCGGGAGCGTGGGGGAATGAGCAGTTCTTC.

The chain combines TRBV6-5 with TRBJ2-7; 8 bases align to TRBD1. J was trimmed by 6 bases and V by 6 bases; bases with no gene match: 10. This CDR3 has 14 residues. Germline assignment: CDR1 MNHEY and CDR2 SVGAGI. The CDR3 coding sequence is TGTGCCAGCAGGTCTCAACAGGGGGGTAGCGAGCAGTACTTC. Its translation: CASRSQQGGSEQYF.

In this sample, this clone turned up a few times. The rearrangement uses TRBV6-6 and TRBJ1-3; D uncertain. The CDR3 spans 13 residues. Trimming removed 7 bases at V and 3 bases at J, with 10 bases between. Germline V lookup: CDR1 MNHNY, CDR2 SVGAGI (reference sequence). The DNA for the CDR3 is TGTGCCAGCATCGGAGAAAATGGAAACACCATATATTTT. This gives the protein CASIGENGNTIYF.

The chain uses TRBV6-4 and TRBJ1-2; 7 bases are shared with TRBD1. Germline V gene sequence: CDR1 MRHNA, CDR2 SNTAGT. The CDR3 length is 13 residues. J lost 8 bases, V lost 8 bases, and 11 bases had no gene match. CDR3 nucleotide sequence: TGTGCCAGCCACGGACAGGACGGGAAGGGCTACACCTTC. Translating it yields CASHGQDGKGYTF.

The gene calls are TRBV30 and TRBJ2-3; 10 nucleotides agree with TRBD2. CDR3 length equals 16 residues. The V segment lost 0 bases and the J segment 3 bases; nucleotides outside the gene matches: 6. In germline, CDR1 is GTSNPN, CDR2 SVGIG (reference sequence). CDR3 sequence reads: CAWSVGSSGGTDTQYF. The CDR3 nucleotides read TGTGCCTGGAGTGTAGGTTCTAGCGGGGGAACAGATACGCAGTATTTT. Together with reference TRBV30 and TRBJ2-3, the CDR3 gives the full variable domain: SQTIHQWPATLVQPVGSPLSLECTVEGTSNPNLYWYRQAAGRGLQLLFYSVGIGQISSEVPQNLSASRPQDRQFILSSKKLLLSDSGFYLCAWSVGSSGGTDTQYFGPGTRLTVL.

This clone came up once. This chain uses TRBV7-2 with TRBJ1-6; TRBD1 might be the D (6 bases). This CDR3 comprises 17 residues. The V and J ends lost 6 bases and 4 bases respectively, with 19 bases between them. CDR1 and CDR2 (germline): SGHTA, FQGNSA. The CDR3 loop reads CASSRSTGLNYNSPLHF. The CDR3, as DNA: TGTGCCAGCAGTCGGTCCACAGGGCTTAATTATAATTCACCCCTCCACTTT.

This clone was recorded once. The chain combines TRBV2 with TRBJ2-6, with 12 bases that match TRBD1. Germline CDR1 is SNHLY and CDR2 is FYNNEI. The V gene end was trimmed by 7 bases and the J gene end by 3 bases; junction bases not matched to a gene: 4. The CDR3 totals 16 residues. CDR3 nucleotides: TGTGCCAGCATCGGGACAGGGGGCAATGGGGCCAACGTCCTGACTTTC. Encoded protein: CASIGTGGNGANVLTF.

The rearrangement links TRBV6-5 to TRBJ1-5, with a tentative D call TRBD1 (5 bases). Germline-derived CDR1 and CDR2 are MNHEY and SVGAGI. Deletions cut 4 bases from V and 0 bases from J, with 13 bases between. The CDR3 length is 16 residues. The CDR3 DNA is TGTGCCAGCAGTTCAGTTCGGGACCTTAGCAATCAGCCCCAGCATTTT. Protein product: CASSSVRDLSNQPQHF.